This T cell receptor beta chain was sequenced during a study of blood T cell repertoires in COVID-19. This CDR3 has 15 amino acids. Unmatched junction bases numbered 7, after V lost 6 bases and J lost 2 bases. CDR1 is SNHLY, CDR2 FYNNEI, per germline. Measured with immunoSEQ multiplex PCR; TCRdb has only the in-frame clones, and not every one. This sample carries 350,000 to 400,000 clones, roughly 86% of them seen once, and the ten largest clones take roughly 2%. V is TRBV2 and J is TRBJ2-1, with 7 bases fitting TRBD1. What was sequenced was PBMCs or T cells enriched from blood (not recorded which). The clonotype was recovered from a man aged 40-50 years in a cohort exposed to, infected with or recovered from COVID-19 (not recorded which). The CDR3 region has the DNA TGTGCCAGCAGGTACCGGGACAGAACCTACAATGAGCAGTTCTTC. Protein: CASRYRDRTYNEQFF.